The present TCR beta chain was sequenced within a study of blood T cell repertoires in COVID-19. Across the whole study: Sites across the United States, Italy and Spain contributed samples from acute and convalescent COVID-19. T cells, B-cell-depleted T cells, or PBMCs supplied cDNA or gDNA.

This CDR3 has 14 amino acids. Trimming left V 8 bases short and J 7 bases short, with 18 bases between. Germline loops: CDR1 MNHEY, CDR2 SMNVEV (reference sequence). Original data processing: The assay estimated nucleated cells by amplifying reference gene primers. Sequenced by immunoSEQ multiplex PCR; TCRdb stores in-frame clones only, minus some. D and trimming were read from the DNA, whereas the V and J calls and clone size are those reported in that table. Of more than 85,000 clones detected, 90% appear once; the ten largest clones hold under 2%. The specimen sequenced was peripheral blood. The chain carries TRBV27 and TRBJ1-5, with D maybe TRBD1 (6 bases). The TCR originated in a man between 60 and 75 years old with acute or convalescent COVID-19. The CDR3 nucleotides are TGTGCCAGCCGACCCCTACAGGGTGGACAGCCCCAGCATTTT. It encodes CASRPLQGGQPQHF.